The TCR beta chain described here comes from a study of CD8 T cells in Susac syndrome. CD8+ and CD4+ T cells from blood underwent TCR beta sequencing, which was carried out in a high-throughput format. Healthy donors matched for age and sex were used as controls. RNA was extracted with the RNeasy kit, and a quantity of about 0.45 to 1 ug was reverse transcribed using random hexamers. It was immunoSEQ multiplex PCR that amplified TCR beta CDR3 across 54 Vbeta and 13 Jbeta. A single record per CDR3 protein comes from TCRdb applying MiXCR to the immunoSEQ multiplex PCR reads. Here the sample spans 150,000 to 200,000 distinct CDR3 sequences, approximately 95% being singletons. The study's findings and limits: That the number of individuals in its TCR sequencing and HLA analysis was relatively small was acknowledged by the study.

CDR1 SGDLS and CDR2 YYNGEE come from the germline V gene. The CDR3 sequence is 15 residues long. V trimming: 4 bases; J trimming: 6 bases; junction bases outside the gene matches: 7. Comments on this clonotype: Its antigen remains unknown.

The TCR was taken from a human donor in good health. The sequencing input was CD4+ T cells from PBMCs. The chain joins TRBV9 to TRBJ2-2; TRBD1 aligns across 9 bases. The CDR3 sequence: CASSQGQGRPGELFF. The CDR3 region has the DNA TGTGCCAGCAGCCAAGGACAGGGGAGGCCCGGGGAGCTGTTTTTT.